This TCR beta chain stems from a study of breast tumors, draining lymph nodes, adjacent tissues. General study results and limits: Luminal-like breast cancer showed significantly higher tumor–nontumor repertoire similarity than basal-like. Tumor repertoires ranked between lymph nodes and nontumor tissue in diversity, with V and J gene preferences. Tumor T cell lymph node origin was a supported hypothesis, not proven.

The V gene's germline CDR1 is SGHNT and CDR2 YENEEA. V shed 5 bases and J 1 base; nucleotides not matched to a gene: 5. The CDR3 contains 14 residues. Each CDR3 protein gets one entry after TCRdb re-called the multiplex PCR reads with MiXCR. The sample includes approximately 300,000 distinct CDR3 sequences, under 35% seen only once; the top ten take under 1.2%. Samples came from axillary lymph nodes draining the breast cancer. Many counts were recorded for this clonotype. The target antigen is unknown. The receptor was isolated from a female donor with breast cancer. Some clones in this sample may be carry-over from other donors' samples. V is TRBV11-3 and J is TRBJ2-7, with 7 positions matching TRBD2. The sequencing sample was made of axillary lymph node tissue. The CDR3 nucleotides are TGTGCCAGCAGCCCAGCTAGCGGATCCTACGAGCAGTACTTC. It yields the protein CASSPASGSYEQYF.